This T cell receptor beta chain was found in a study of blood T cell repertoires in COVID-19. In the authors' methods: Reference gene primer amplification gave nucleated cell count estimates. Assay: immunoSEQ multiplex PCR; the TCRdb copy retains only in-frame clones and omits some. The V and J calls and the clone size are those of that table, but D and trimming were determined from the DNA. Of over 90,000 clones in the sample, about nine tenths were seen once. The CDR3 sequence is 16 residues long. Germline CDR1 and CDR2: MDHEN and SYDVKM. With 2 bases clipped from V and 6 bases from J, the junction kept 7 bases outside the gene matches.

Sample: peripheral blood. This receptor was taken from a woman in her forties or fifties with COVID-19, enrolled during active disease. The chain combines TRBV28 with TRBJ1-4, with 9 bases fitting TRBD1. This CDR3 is CASSLDPGQGDEKLFF. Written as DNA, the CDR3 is TGTGCCAGCAGTTTAGACCCGGGACAGGGCGATGAAAAACTGTTTTTT.